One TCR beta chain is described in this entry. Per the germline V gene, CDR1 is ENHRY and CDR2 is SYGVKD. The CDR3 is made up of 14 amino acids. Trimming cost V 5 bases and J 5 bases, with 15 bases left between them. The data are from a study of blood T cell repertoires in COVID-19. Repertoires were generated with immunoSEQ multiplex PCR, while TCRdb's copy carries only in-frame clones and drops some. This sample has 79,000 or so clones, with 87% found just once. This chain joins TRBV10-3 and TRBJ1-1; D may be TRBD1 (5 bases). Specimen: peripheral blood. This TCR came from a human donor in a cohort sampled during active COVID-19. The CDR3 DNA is TGTGCCATCAGTCCCGGGGGATGGGAGACTGAAGCTTTCTTT. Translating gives CAISPGGWETEAFF.